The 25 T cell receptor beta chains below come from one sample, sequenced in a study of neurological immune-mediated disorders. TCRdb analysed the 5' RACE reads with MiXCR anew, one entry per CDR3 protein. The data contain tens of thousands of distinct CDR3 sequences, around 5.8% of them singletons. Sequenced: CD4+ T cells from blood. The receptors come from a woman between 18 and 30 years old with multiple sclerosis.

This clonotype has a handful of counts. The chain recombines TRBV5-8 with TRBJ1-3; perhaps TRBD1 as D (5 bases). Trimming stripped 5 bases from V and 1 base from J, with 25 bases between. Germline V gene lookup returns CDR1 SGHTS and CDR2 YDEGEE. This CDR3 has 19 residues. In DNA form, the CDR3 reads TGTGCCAGCAGGTATACCTCCGGGACCCTACCAAGTTCTGGAAACACCATATATTTT. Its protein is CASRYTSGTLPSSGNTIYF.

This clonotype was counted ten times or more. The DNA of the CDR3 is TGCGCCAGCAGCCCCGGGACAGGTTATGGCTACACCTTC. Encoded protein: CASSPGTGYGYTF. The rearrangement links TRBV5-1 to TRBJ1-2, with 8 bases identical to TRBD1. Trimming at V came to 4 bases and at J to 5 bases, leaving 4 bases not matched to a gene. This CDR3 is built from 13 residues. Germline V lookup: CDR1 SGHRS, CDR2 YFSETQ.

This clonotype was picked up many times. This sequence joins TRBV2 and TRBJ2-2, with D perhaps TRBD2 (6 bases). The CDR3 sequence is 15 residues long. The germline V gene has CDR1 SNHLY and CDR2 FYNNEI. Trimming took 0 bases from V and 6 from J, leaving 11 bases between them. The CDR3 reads CASSEAGGFAGELFF. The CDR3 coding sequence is TGTGCCAGCAGTGAAGCGGGGGGTTTCGCCGGGGAGCTGTTTTTT.

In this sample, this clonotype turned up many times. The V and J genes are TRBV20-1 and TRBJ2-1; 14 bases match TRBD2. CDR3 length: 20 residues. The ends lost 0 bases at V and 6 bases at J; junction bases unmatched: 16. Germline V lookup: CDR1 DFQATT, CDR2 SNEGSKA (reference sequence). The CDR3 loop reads CSARDSPPNLGLAGVNEQFF. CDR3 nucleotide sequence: TGCAGTGCTAGAGATTCTCCACCTAACTTGGGACTAGCGGGAGTCAATGAGCAGTTCTTC.

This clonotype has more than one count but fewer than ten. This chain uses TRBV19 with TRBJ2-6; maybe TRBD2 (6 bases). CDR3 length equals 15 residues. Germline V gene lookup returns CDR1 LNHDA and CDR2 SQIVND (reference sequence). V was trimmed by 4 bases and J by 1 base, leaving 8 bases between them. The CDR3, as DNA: TGTGCCAGTAGTACGCGGGGTTCTGGGGCCAACGTCCTGACTTTC. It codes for CASSTRGSGANVLTF.

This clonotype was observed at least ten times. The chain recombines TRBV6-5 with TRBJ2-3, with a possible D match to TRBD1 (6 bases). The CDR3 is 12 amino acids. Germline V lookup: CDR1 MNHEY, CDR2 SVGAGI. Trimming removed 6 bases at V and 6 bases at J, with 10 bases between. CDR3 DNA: TGTGCCAGCAGCCGCAGGGGTGATACGCAGTATTTT. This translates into CASSRRGDTQYF.

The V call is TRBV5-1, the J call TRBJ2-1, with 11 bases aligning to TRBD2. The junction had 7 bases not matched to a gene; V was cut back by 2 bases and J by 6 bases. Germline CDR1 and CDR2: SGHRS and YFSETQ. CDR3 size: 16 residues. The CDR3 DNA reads TGCGCCAGCAGCTTACCCACTAGCGGGAGCCCCAATGAGCAGTTCTTC. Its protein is CASSLPTSGSPNEQFF.

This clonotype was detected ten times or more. The DNA of the CDR3 is TGTGCCAGAAGGACTAGCGGGGGTCAAGATACGCAGTATTTT. Translating gives CARRTSGGQDTQYF. The J gene is TRBJ2-3, the V gene TRBV6-7; 13 bases fit TRBD2. TRBV6-7 is an open reading frame, and its role is uncertain. The CDR3 runs to 14 residues. With V trimmed by 9 bases and J by 5 bases, 5 bases remained unmatched.

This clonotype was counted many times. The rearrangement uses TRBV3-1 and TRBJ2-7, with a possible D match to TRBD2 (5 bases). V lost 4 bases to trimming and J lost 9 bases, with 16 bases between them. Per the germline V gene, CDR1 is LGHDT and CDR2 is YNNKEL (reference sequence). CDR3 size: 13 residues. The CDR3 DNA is TGTGCCAGCAGCCCAGCCCGCGGTGGAGGGCAGTACTTC. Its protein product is CASSPARGGGQYF.

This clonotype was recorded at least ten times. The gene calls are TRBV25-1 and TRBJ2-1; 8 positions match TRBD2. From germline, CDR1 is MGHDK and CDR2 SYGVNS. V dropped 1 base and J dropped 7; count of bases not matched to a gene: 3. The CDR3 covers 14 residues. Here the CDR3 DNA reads TGTGCCAGCAGTGAATTCGGGGGGGGGAATGAGCAGTTCTTC. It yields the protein CASSEFGGGNEQFF.

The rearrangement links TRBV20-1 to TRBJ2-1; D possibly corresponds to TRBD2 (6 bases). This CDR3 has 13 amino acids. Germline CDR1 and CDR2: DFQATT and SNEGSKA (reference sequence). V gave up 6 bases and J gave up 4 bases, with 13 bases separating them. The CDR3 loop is CSAGGGDYNEQFF. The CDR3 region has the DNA TGCAGTGCCGGAGGCGGGGATTACAATGAGCAGTTCTTC.

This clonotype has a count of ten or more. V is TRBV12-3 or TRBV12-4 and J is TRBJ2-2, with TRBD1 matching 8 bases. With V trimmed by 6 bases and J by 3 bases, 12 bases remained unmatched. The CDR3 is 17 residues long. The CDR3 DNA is TGTGCCAGCAGGTCCAGCTCAGGGGGCGATGACACCGGGGAGCTGTTTTTT. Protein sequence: CASRSSSGGDDTGELFF.

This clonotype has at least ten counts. CDR3 loop: CASSKGGTTEAFF. The CDR3 DNA follows: TGTGCCAGCTCAAAAGGGGGCACGACTGAAGCTTTCTTT. V and J are TRBV18 and TRBJ1-1; 7 bases are a match to TRBD1. The CDR3 sequence is 13 residues long. V lost 5 bases, J lost 5 bases, and 5 bases stayed unmatched. Germline loops: CDR1 KGHSH, CDR2 LQKENI. Full variable domain (missing parts from reference TRBV18 and TRBJ1-1): NAGVMQNPRHLVRRRGQEARLRCSPMKGHSHVYWYRQLPEEGLKFMVYLQKENIIDESGMPKERFSAEFPKEGPSILRIQQVVRGDSAAYFCASSKGGTTEAFFGQGTRLTVV.

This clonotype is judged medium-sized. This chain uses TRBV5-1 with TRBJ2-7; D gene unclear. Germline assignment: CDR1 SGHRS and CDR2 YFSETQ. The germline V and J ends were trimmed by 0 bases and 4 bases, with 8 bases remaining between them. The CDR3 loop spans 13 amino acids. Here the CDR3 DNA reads TGCGCCAGCAGCTTGGTCCCCGAGTACGAGCAGTACGTC. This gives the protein CASSLVPEYEQYV.

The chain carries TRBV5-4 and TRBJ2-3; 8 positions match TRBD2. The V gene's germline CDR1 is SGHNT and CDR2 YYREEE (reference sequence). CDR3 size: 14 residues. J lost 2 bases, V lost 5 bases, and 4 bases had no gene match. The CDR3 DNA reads TGTGCCAGCAGTCAGCGGGGGCCCACAGATACGCAGTATTTT. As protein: CASSQRGPTDTQYF.

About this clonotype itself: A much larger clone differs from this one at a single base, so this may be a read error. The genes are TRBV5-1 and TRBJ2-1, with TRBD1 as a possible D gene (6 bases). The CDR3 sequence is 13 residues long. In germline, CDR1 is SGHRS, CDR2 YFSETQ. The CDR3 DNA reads TGCGCCGGCAGCCCAGGGGTAAACAATGAGCAGTTCTTC. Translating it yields CAGSPGVNNEQFF. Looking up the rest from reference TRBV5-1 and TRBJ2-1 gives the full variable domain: KAGVTQTPRYLIKTRGQQVTLSCSPISGHRSVSWYQQTPGQGLQFLFEYFSETQRNKGNFPGRFSGRQFSNSRSEMNVSTLELGDSALYLCAGSPGVNNEQFFGPGTRLTVL.

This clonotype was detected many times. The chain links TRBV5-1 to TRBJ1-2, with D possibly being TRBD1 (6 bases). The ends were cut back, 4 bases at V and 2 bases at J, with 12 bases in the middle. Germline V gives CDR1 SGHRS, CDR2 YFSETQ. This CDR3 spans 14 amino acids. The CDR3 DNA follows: TGCGCCAGCAGCGCACAGGGAGACAACTATGGCTACACCTTC. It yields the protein CASSAQGDNYGYTF.

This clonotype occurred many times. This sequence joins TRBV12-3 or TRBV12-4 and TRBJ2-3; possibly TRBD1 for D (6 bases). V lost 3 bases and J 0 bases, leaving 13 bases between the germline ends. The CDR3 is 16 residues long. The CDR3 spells CASSLGRTVSTDTQYF. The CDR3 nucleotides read TGTGCCAGCAGTTTGGGTCGGACAGTAAGCACAGATACGCAGTATTTT.

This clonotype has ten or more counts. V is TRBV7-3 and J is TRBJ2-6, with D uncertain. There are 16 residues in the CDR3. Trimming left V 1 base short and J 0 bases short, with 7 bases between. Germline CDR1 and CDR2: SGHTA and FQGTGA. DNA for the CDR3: TGTGCCAGCAGCTTAAACACTTACTCTGGGGCCAACGTCCTGACTTTC. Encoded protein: CASSLNTYSGANVLTF.

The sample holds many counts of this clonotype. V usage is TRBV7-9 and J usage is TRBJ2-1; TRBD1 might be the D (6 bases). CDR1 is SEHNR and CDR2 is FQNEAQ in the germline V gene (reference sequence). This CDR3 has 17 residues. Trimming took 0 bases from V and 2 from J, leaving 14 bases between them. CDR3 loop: CASSLAGKRTAYNEQFF. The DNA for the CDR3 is TGTGCCAGCAGCTTAGCGGGTAAAAGGACAGCCTACAATGAGCAGTTCTTC.

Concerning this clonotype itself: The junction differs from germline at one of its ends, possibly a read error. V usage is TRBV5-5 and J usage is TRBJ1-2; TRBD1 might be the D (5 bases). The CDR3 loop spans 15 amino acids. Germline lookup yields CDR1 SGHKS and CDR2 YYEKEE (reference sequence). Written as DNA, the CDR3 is TGTACCAGCATAATCTCGGGGGGATGGAGCTATGGCTACACCTTC. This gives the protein CTSIISGGWSYGYTF.

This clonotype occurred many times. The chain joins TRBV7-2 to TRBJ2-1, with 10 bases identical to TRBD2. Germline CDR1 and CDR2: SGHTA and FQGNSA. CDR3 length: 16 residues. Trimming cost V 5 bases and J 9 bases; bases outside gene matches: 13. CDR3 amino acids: CASSPIAVAGGGEQFF. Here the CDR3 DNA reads TGTGCCAGCAGCCCGATCGCAGTAGCGGGGGGTGGTGAGCAGTTCTTC.

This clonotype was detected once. CDR3 sequence reads: CSARGLMTGWDNSPLHF. CDR3 sequence (DNA): TGCAGTGCTAGAGGATTAATGACGGGCTGGGATAATTCACCCCTCCACTTT. V is TRBV20-1 and J is TRBJ1-6; D gene ambiguous. Germline-derived CDR1 and CDR2 are DFQATT and SNEGSKA (reference sequence). The CDR3 covers 17 residues. V shed 1 base and J shed 5 bases, with 18 bases lying between them.

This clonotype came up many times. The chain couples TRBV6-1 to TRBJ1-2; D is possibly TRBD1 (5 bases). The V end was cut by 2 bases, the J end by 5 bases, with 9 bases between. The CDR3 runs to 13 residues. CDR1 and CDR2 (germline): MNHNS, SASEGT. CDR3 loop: CASSEQGEYGYTF. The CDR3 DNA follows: TGTGCCAGCAGTGAACAGGGTGAATATGGCTACACCTTC.

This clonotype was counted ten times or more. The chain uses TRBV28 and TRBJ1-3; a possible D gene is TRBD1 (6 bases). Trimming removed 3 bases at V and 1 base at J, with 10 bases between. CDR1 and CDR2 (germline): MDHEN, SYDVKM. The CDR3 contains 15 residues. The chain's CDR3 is CASSFPQGSGNTIYF. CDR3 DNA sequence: TGTGCCAGCAGTTTTCCGCAGGGGTCTGGAAACACCATATATTTT.